This TCR beta chain was sequenced for a study of T cells in Graves' hyperthyroidism and ophthalmopathy. RNA transcripts were the template for amplifying TCR beta CDR3 regions. First-round RT-PCR with HTBI primers amplified the TCR CDR3 region. Via MiXCR, TCRdb re-called the multiplex PCR reads, giving one row per CDR3 protein. The sample consists of 450,000 to 700,000 distinct CDR3 sequences, 35% to 55% of them appearing once. No progression to ophthalmopathy during 18 months of follow-up defined stable disease. The study enrolled patients aged 18 to 65 with newly diagnosed hyperthyroidism of under 2 months' duration. Diagnoses were made from clinical symptoms, serum measures (thyroxine and TRAb), thyroid ultrasound and orbital computed tomography. CDR3 length: 13 amino acids. Trimming removed 6 bases from V and 13 bases from J, with 21 bases in between. CDR1 is MRHNA, CDR2 SNTAGT, per germline. With respect to this clonotype: The antigen remains unidentified.

General study results and limits: Blood also showed most of the thyroid clonotypes that were expanded above 0.001.

This receptor was taken from a woman between 18 and 29 years old with Graves' hyperthyroidism. The chain is built from TRBV6-4 and TRBJ1-2; D might be TRBD1 (5 bases). The material sequenced was peripheral blood or thyroid tissue (not recorded which). The CDR3 bases are TGTGCCAGCAGGGACGACAGAGCGGGGTTTGTCACCTTC. As protein: CASRDDRAGFVTF.